Each of the 7 T cell receptor beta chains below was sequenced from the same sample in a study of tumor and adjacent non-tumor tissue in lung cancer. The library came from three nested PCR rounds adapted from ARM-PCR protocols. TCRdb reanalysed the multiplex PCR reads using MiXCR and keeps one entry per CDR3 protein. The profile covers 200,000 to 250,000 distinct CDR3 sequences, with less than 80% appearing a single time and almost 25% taken by the ten largest. This sample's RNA came from whole unsorted tissue. The sample taken for sequencing was lung tumor tissue. These receptors came from a man aged 55 to 70 with non-small cell lung cancer.

With regard to this clonotype: A read error may be the cause here, since a much bigger clone is one base away. The chain carries TRBV29-1 and TRBJ2-3; D is uncertain. Germline loops: CDR1 SQVTM, CDR2 ANQGSEA. The CDR3 runs to 17 residues. V lost 4 bases, J lost 2 bases, and 22 bases lay in between. This CDR3 is CSVGVDHFTGPTDTQYF. CDR3 DNA sequence: TGCAGCGTTGGTGTGGACCACTTCACGGGCCCCACAGATACGCAGTATTTT.

Worth noting for this clonotype: The missing conserved phenylalanine or tryptophan at the end of this CDR3 makes a read error likely. The chain carries TRBV10-2 and TRBJ1-6; 11 bases are shared with TRBD1. CDR3 length equals 15 residues. CDR1 WSHSY and CDR2 SAAADI come from the germline V gene. V dropped 6 bases and J dropped 9; count of bases not matched to a gene: 7. The CDR3 sequence: CASRAPGQGGSPLHY. CDR3 nucleotides: TGCGCCAGCAGGGCACCGGGACAGGGGGGTTCACCCCTCCACTAT.

Worth noting for this clonotype: Its ends do not fully match the called genes, so a read error is possible. This chain links TRBV29-1 with TRBJ1-2, with D perhaps TRBD1 (6 bases). Germline-derived CDR1 and CDR2 are SQVTM and ANQGSEA. The CDR3 has 14 amino acids. CDR3 nucleotide sequence: TGCAGCACTGGGGGGCAGGATTCTAACTATGGCTATACCTTC. It is translated as CSTGGQDSNYGYTF.

This clonotype was counted a few times. A read error may produce the germline difference seen at one junction end. V is TRBV6-2 or TRBV6-3 and J is TRBJ2-1; D may be TRBD2 (6 bases). Germline assignment: CDR1 MNHEY and CDR2 SVGEGT. The CDR3 length is 15 residues. CDR3 residues: CVSRRPSAQTNEQFF. The CDR3 DNA reads as TGTGTCAGCCGAAGGCCTAGCGCCCAGACGAATGAGCAATTCTTC.

The V gene is TRBV12-3 or TRBV12-4, the J gene TRBJ2-1; no reliable D call. V was shortened by 8 bases and J by 9 bases, with 11 bases between the two germline ends. The length of the CDR3 is 11 residues. Here the CDR3 DNA reads TGTGCCAGCTCCCTCTTCGGTGAGCAGTTCTTC. Its protein is CASSLFGEQFF.

Points on this clonotype: A much larger clone differs by one base, so this may be a read error. J is TRBJ1-1 and V is TRBV5-1; no reliable D call. V lost 4 bases to trimming and J lost 4 bases, with 14 bases between them. The germline CDR1 and CDR2 sequences are SGHRS and YFSETQ. The CDR3 sequence is 14 residues long. The CDR3: CASSVSTAGTEAFF. The CDR3 nucleotides are TGCGCCAGCAGCGTGAGCACTGCGGGCACTGAAGCTTTCTTT.

This chain uses TRBV12-3 or TRBV12-4 with TRBJ2-3; TRBD2 matches 15 bases. Trimming took 4 bases from V and 5 from J; bases not matched to a gene: 4. The CDR3 sequence is 16 residues long. Written as DNA, the CDR3 is TGTGCCAGCAGTTACGGACTAGCGGGGGGGGGAGATACGCAGTATTTT. Translation: CASSYGLAGGGDTQYF.